A selection of T cell receptor beta chains follows, all from one sample in a study of regulatory T cells in long-lasting Graves disease. TCRdb recomputed calls from the multiplex PCR reads with MiXCR, one row per CDR3 protein. The table shows about 430,000 distinct CDR3 sequences, with 21% occurring only once. The input for sequencing was peripheral blood mononuclear cells (PBMCs), taken when the disease was refractory, from a patient treated with antithyroid drugs. These receptor sequences come from a female donor with Graves disease. The CDR3 runs from the conserved cysteine through the conserved F or W. D genes are given only for firm matches. Clone size is shown for a subset of rows, as once, few, many or a class of expanded clone.

few	TRBV3-1	TRBD1	TRBJ2-5	TGTGCCAGCAGCCAACGGACAGGCTGGGGGGAGACCCAGTACTTC	CASSQRTGWGETQYF
many	TRBV20-1	NA	TRBJ2-7	TGCAGTGCTCCCCGCCCCGAGCAGTACTTC	CSAPRPEQYF
many	TRBV20-1	TRBD2	TRBJ2-7	TGCAGTGCAACTCCGGGACTAGCGGTTAGCTCCTACGAGCAGTACTTC	CSATPGLAVSSYEQYF
NA	TRBV28	NA	TRBJ2-1	TGTGCCAGCAGTTTCAACTACAATGAGCAGTTCTTC	CASSFNYNEQFF
many	TRBV19	NA	TRBJ1-1	TGTGCCAGTAGTATTGACCGGGACACTGAAGCTTTCTTT	CASSIDRDTEAFF
NA	TRBV5-5	NA	TRBJ2-7	TGTGCCAGCACCACGGGGGACTCCTACGAGCAGTACTTC	CASTTGDSYEQYF
many	TRBV2	TRBD2	TRBJ2-7	TGTGCCAGCAGTTGGACTAGCGAATACGAGCAGTACTTC	CASSWTSEYEQYF
NA	TRBV6-2/TRBV6-3	TRBD1	TRBJ2-2	TGTGCCAGCGAGGACAGGGCGAACACCGGGGAGCTGTTTTTT	CASEDRANTGELFF
many	TRBV27	NA	TRBJ2-5	TGTGCCAGCAGACGATACGCAGGGCGGGAGACCCAGTACTTC	CASRRYAGRETQYF
NA	TRBV5-4	NA	TRBJ2-1	TGTGCCAGCAGCTTGTGGCCTCCCTCCTACAATGAGCAGTTCTTC	CASSLWPPSYNEQFF
NA	TRBV15	TRBD1	TRBJ1-2	TGTGCCACCAGCAGACGGACAGGGTACTATGGCTACACCTTC	CATSRRTGYYGYTF
NA	TRBV6-5	TRBD1	TRBJ1-5	TGTGCCAGCAGTTACGGCCCGGGACAGAGATCGGGACAGCCCCAGCATTTT	CASSYGPGQRSGQPQHF
few	TRBV28	NA	TRBJ2-5	TGTGCCAGCAGTTGGATACGGACAGCAAGAATAAAAGAGACCCAGTACTTC	CASSWIRTARIKETQYF
many	TRBV2	NA	TRBJ2-3	TGTGCCAGCAGTGAAGGACCGCTGCAGTATTTT	CASSEGPLQYF
many	TRBV6-1	NA	TRBJ2-7	TGTGCCAGCAGTACCGGGACGACAGGTTCCTACGAGCAGTACTTC	CASSTGTTGSYEQYF
few	TRBV20-1	NA	TRBJ1-1	TGCAGTGCCAGGCCCGGGGCCATGAACACTGAAGCTTTCTTT	CSARPGAMNTEAFF
few	TRBV4-1	TRBD2	TRBJ2-7	TGCGCCAGCAGCCAAGGCAGACTAGCGGGCTACGAGCAGTACTTC	CASSQGRLAGYEQYF
many	TRBV15	TRBD2	TRBJ2-5	TGTGCCACCAGCGGGGGACTAGCCCAAGAGACCCAGTACTTC	CATSGGLAQETQYF
many	TRBV28	NA	TRBJ2-7	TGTGCCAGCCTTCGGGGCTACGAGCAGTACTTC	CASLRGYEQYF
NA	TRBV6-5	TRBD2	TRBJ2-2	TGTGCCAGCAGTTACGTCGGGAGGAGGACCGGGGAGCTGTTTTTT	CASSYVGRRTGELFF
many	TRBV12-3/TRBV12-4	NA	TRBJ2-5	TGTGCCAGCAGGTCCTACAGGGACGGGGAGACCCAGTACTTC	CASRSYRDGETQYF
NA	TRBV11-1	NA	TRBJ2-3	TGTGCCAGCAGCCCCGTTGATAGCGCGAGCACAGATACGCAGTATTTT	CASSPVDSASTDTQYF
many	TRBV20-1	TRBD1	TRBJ1-1	TGCAGTACCCCGGACAGGAAAAACATGAACACTGAAGCTTTCTTT	CSTPDRKNMNTEAFF
many	TRBV28	NA	TRBJ2-5	TGTGCCAGCAGCCTATCTGGGCGGGAGACCCAGTACTTC	CASSLSGRETQYF
many	TRBV24-1	TRBD2	TRBJ2-7	TGTGCCACCAGTGATCCCGGACTAGCGGGAGACGAGCAGTACTTC	CATSDPGLAGDEQYF
few	TRBV24-1	NA	TRBJ2-3	TGTGCCACCAGTGAGCCCACAAGTGCTAGCACAGATACGCAGTATTTT	CATSEPTSASTDTQYF
few	TRBV28	TRBD1	TRBJ1-2	TGTGCCAGCAGATCCGGACAGGGAAGGGCGAACTATGGCTACACCTTC	CASRSGQGRANYGYTF
many	TRBV28	TRBD1	TRBJ1-4	TGTGCCAGCAGTTACTCCGGGACAGGGGCCGAAAAACTGTTTTTT	CASSYSGTGAEKLFF
many	TRBV5-1	NA	TRBJ1-1	TGCGCCAGCAGCCAACCCGGTCGCAGCTCTGAAGCTTTCTTT	CASSQPGRSSEAFF
few	TRBV6-9	TRBD2	TRBJ2-7	TGTGCCAGCAGTTACCGAGCGGGAGGGACCTACGAGCAGTACTTC	CASSYRAGGTYEQYF
few	TRBV7-9	NA	TRBJ1-2	TGTGCCAGCAGCTTAGAAGGGGCGCATGGCTACACCTTC	CASSLEGAHGYTF
many	TRBV13	TRBD1	TRBJ1-2	TGTGCCAGCAGCTCTACAGGGGGCCGCTATGGCTACACCTTC	CASSSTGGRYGYTF
many	TRBV27	NA	TRBJ1-5	TGTGCCAGCAGTGAGGACAGTTGGAGCAATCAGCCCCAGCATTTT	CASSEDSWSNQPQHF
NA	TRBV7-9	NA	TRBJ2-7	TGTGCCAGCAGCTTCTCCGCCTACGAGCAGTACTTC	CASSFSAYEQYF
NA	TRBV14	NA	TRBJ1-1	TGTGCCAGCAGCCAAGGATCCGGGTCAGCCTTTGAAGCTTTCTTT	CASSQGSGSAFEAFF
NA	TRBV28	NA	TRBJ2-5	TGTGCCAGCATCCCAGGCAGGGAGTACCAAGAGACCCAGTACTTC	CASIPGREYQETQYF
NA	TRBV20-1	NA	TRBJ2-7	TGCAGTGCTAGGTACGGGGTCAGTTACGAGCAGTACTTC	CSARYGVSYEQYF
NA	TRBV30	NA	TRBJ2-1	TGTGCCTGGCTCGTCGGCTCCTACAATGAGCAGTTCTTC	CAWLVGSYNEQFF
NA	TRBV6-1	TRBD1	TRBJ1-5	TGTGCCAGCAGCCATGACAGGGGGAGCAATCAGCCCCAGCATTTT	CASSHDRGSNQPQHF